This T cell receptor (beta chain) was identified during a study of cytomegalovirus exposure and HLA in healthy donors. Notes on the study in general: Association of a missense DCLRE1C variant with TCR beta V- and J-gene trimming was reported in a later analysis. What a later analysis reportedly showed was that an Asian-associated ancestry cluster had fewer N-insertions than the approximately 670-donor mean.

CDR1 and CDR2 from the germline V gene are ENHRY and SYGVKD. CDR3 size: 15 residues. V lost 7 bases to trimming and J lost 4 bases; unmatched junction nucleotides: 7. PCR used 60 Vbeta primers and 13 Jbeta primers. Sequenced by immunoSEQ multiplex PCR; TCRdb stores in-frame clones only, minus some. The table includes some 120,000 clones, around 74% detected once. With regard to this clone: What it recognizes is unknown.

V is TRBV10-3 and J is TRBJ2-2; 9 nucleotides align to TRBD2. The sequence derives from a man aged 25-40 years in good health and CMV-seropositive. Sequences were obtained from PBMCs. CDR3 in amino acids: CAITAGGSGTGELFF. The CDR3 region has the DNA TGTGCCATCACAGCGGGGGGTAGTGGCACCGGGGAGCTGTTTTTT.